This T cell receptor beta chain was identified during a study of cytomegalovirus exposure and HLA in healthy donors. Study summary: The same platform was used for the roughly 130 validation repertoires as for the 650 to 700 first-cohort repertoires, as reported in a later analysis.

TCRdb's copy holds only in-frame clones and misses some; the assay was immunoSEQ multiplex PCR. Among 45,000 to 65,000 clones listed, 93% were seen once. Of note for this clone: Its antigen is as yet unknown.

General study findings and limits: Reported performance of the classifier showed diagnosis of cytomegalovirus status with high specificity and sensitivity. TCR beta chains numbering more than 150 were designated cytomegalovirus-associated.

A roughly 120-subject validation cohort, separate from the roughly 670-subject first cohort, supplied the donors. The germline CDR1 and CDR2 sequences are PRHDT and FYEKMQ (reference sequence). CDR3 length equals 15 residues. V was clipped by 4 bases and J by 2 bases, with 13 bases between them. This chain links TRBV13 with TRBJ2-3, with D possibly being TRBD2 (6 bases). The clonotype originates from a woman between 18 and 30 years old in good health and CMV-seropositive. The sequenced sample was PBMCs. The CDR3 region is CASSSRRGITDTQYF. In DNA, the CDR3 is TGTGCCAGCAGCTCAAGGAGGGGTATCACAGATACGCAGTATTTT.